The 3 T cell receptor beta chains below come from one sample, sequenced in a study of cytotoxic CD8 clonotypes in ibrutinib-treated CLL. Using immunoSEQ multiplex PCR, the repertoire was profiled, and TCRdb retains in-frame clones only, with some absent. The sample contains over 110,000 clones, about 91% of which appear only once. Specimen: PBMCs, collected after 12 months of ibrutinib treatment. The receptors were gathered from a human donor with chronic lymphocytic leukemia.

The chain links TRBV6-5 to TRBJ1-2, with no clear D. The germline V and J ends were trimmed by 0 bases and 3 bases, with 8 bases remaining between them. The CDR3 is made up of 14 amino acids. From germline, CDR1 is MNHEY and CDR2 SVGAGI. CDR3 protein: CASSYSAGDYGYTF. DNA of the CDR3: TGTGCCAGCAGTTACTCGGCCGGAGACTATGGCTACACCTTC.

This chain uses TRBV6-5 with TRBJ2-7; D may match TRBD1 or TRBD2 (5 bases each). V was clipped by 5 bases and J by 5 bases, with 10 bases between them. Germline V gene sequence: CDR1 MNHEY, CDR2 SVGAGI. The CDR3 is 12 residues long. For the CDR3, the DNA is TGTGCCAGCAGTGAGGGGCTTAACGAGCAGTACTTC. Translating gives CASSEGLNEQYF.

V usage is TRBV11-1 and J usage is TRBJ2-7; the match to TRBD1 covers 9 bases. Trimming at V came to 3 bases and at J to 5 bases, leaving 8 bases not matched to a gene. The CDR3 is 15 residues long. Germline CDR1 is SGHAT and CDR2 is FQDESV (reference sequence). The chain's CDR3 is CASSFARTGANEQYF. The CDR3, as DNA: TGTGCCAGCAGCTTCGCTCGGACAGGGGCAAACGAGCAGTACTTC.